Listed here are 10 T cell receptor beta chains from one sample, sequenced in a study of cytomegalovirus exposure and HLA in healthy donors. The PCR ran on 60 Vbeta and 13 Jbeta primers. TCRdb keeps only in-frame clones here, not all; method: immunoSEQ multiplex PCR. The data show around 150,000 clones, about four fifths seen once. Sample: PBMCs. The receptors shown here come from a man aged 30 to 45 in good health.

The rearrangement uses TRBV4-2 and TRBJ2-2; 12 bases are a match to TRBD1. From germline, CDR1 is LGHNA and CDR2 YNFKEQ. CDR3 size: 17 residues. After removal of 3 bases from V and 5 bases from J, the junction contained 7 bases not matched to a gene. DNA of the CDR3: TGTGCCAGCAGCCAGCCGGGACAGGGGGCTGGAACCGGGGAGCTGTTTTTT. It encodes CASSQPGQGAGTGELFF.

The chain has TRBV7-8 and TRBJ2-1; D is undetermined. Germline values: CDR1 SGHVS, CDR2 FQNEAQ. CDR3 length: 12 residues. V lost 5 bases, J lost 7 bases, and 9 bases lay in between. The CDR3 protein is CASSNLANEQFF. The DNA for the CDR3 is TGTGCCAGCAGCAACTTAGCAAATGAGCAGTTCTTC.

V usage is TRBV19 and J usage is TRBJ2-3; 7 bases fit TRBD1. Germline V lookup: CDR1 LNHDA, CDR2 SQIVND (reference sequence). This CDR3 has 17 residues. Trimming at V came to 3 bases and at J to 2 bases, leaving 11 bases not matched to a gene. Written as DNA, the CDR3 is TGTGCCAGTAGTATTTGGTCTCTTGACAGGGTCACAGATACGCAGTATTTT. It specifies CASSIWSLDRVTDTQYF. The entire variable domain, with the rest obtained from reference TRBV19 and TRBJ2-3, is as follows: DGGITQSPKYLFRKEGQNVTLSCEQNLNHDAMYWYRQDPGQGLRLIYYSQIVNDFQKGDIAEGYSVSREKKESFPLTVTSAQKNPTAFYLCASSIWSLDRVTDTQYFGPGTRLTVL.

The chain recombines TRBV6-5 with TRBJ1-4; 8 nucleotides agree with TRBD1. Germline values: CDR1 MNHEY, CDR2 SVGAGI. V was pared by 6 bases and J by 8 bases, with 11 bases of the junction left unmatched. There are 15 residues in the CDR3. CDR3 DNA: TGTGCCAGCAGCCGCGGACAGGGTATGGGGGAAAAACTGTTTTTT. Protein product: CASSRGQGMGEKLFF.

This chain links TRBV28 with TRBJ2-7; 7 nucleotides agree with TRBD1. This CDR3 region has 15 residues. Germline lookup yields CDR1 MDHEN and CDR2 SYDVKM. Germline trimming cut 7 bases from V and 4 bases from J; bases unmatched to any gene: 13. The DNA of the CDR3 is TGTGCCAGCAAGGGGGACAGCTTACCTCGTTACGAGCAGTACTTC. Translating gives CASKGDSLPRYEQYF.

V usage is TRBV10-3 and J usage is TRBJ2-2, with TRBD2 matching over 7 bases. V dropped 2 bases and J dropped 2; count of bases not matched to a gene: 5. The CDR3 is 16 amino acids. Germline CDR1 and CDR2: ENHRY and SYGVKD. The CDR3, as DNA: TGTGCCATCAGTGAGGTATTAGCGGGTAACACCGGGGAGCTGTTTTTT. Encoded protein: CAISEVLAGNTGELFF.

The V gene is TRBV6-1, the J gene TRBJ2-7, with D possibly being TRBD1 (5 bases). CDR1 MNHNS and CDR2 SASEGT come from the germline V gene. This CDR3 has 14 residues. The V end lost 6 bases, the J end lost 0 bases, and 12 bases lay between the germline ends. CDR3 nucleotides: TGTGCCAGCAGCCTAACGACAGTCTCCTACGAGCAGTACTTC. Translated, it gives CASSLTTVSYEQYF.

This clone was seen just once. The J gene is TRBJ2-1, the V gene TRBV6-4, with 9 positions matching TRBD2. The CDR3 is made up of 15 amino acids. V was clipped by 4 bases and J by 7 bases; unmatched bases: 8. Looked up from germline, CDR1 is MRHNA and CDR2 is SNTAGT. The chain's CDR3 is CASSGEAGGANEQFF. CDR3 nucleotides: TGTGCCAGCAGTGGAGAAGCGGGAGGTGCGAATGAGCAGTTCTTC.

V and J are TRBV9 and TRBJ2-5; perhaps TRBD2 as D (6 bases). Trimming removed 0 bases from V and 3 bases from J, with 15 bases in between. The CDR3 spans 16 residues. Germline V gene sequence: CDR1 SGDLS, CDR2 YYNGEE. Here the CDR3 DNA reads TGTGCCAGCAGCGTAGGCCGGGGGAGTTCGAAAGAGACCCAGTACTTC. Its translation: CASSVGRGSSKETQYF.

The chain links TRBV7-2 to TRBJ2-1; 7 nucleotides agree with TRBD2. Germline V gene sequence: CDR1 SGHTA, CDR2 FQGNSA. CDR3 length: 12 amino acids. With V trimmed by 9 bases and J by 14 bases, 13 bases remained unmatched. DNA of the CDR3: TGTGCCAGTAATAAAGGGCGGGAGCGGGAGTTCTTC. This codes for CASNKGREREFF.